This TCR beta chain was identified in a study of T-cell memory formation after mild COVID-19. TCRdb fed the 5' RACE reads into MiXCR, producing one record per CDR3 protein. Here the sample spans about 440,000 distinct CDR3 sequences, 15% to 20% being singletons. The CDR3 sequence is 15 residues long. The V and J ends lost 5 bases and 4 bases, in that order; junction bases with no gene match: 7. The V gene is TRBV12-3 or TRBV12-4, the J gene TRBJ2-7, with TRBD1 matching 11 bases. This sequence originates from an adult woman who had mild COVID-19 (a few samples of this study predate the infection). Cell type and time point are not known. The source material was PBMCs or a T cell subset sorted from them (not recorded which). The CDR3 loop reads CASSVGQGEGYEQYF. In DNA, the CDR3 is TGTGCCAGCAGTGTGGGACAGGGGGAAGGTTACGAGCAGTACTTC.